One and the same sample provided the 20 T cell receptor beta chains below, sequenced in a study of metastatic and nonmetastatic thyroid tumors. Among the patients, none had received any treatment before thyroid surgery. TCRdb ran MiXCR on the PCR reads. This table has 15,000 or so clones, roughly 25% appearing once. The sequenced sample consisted of tumor tissue. All receptors come from a female donor with papillary thyroid cancer or a benign thyroid nodule (not recorded which). Some clones in this sample may be carry-over from other donors' samples.

The rearrangement joins TRBV20-1 to TRBJ2-7, with unresolved D. The ends were cut back, 3 bases at V and 3 bases at J, with 9 bases in the middle. The CDR3 consists of 12 residues. From germline, CDR1 is DFQATT and CDR2 SNEGSKA (reference sequence). CDR3 sequence reads: CSASGLSYEQYF. The CDR3, as DNA: TGCAGTGCTAGTGGATTGAGCTACGAGCAGTACTTC.

CDR3 nucleotide sequence: TGTGCCAGCAGCATACGACAAACAACTAATGAAAAACTGTTTTTT. As protein: CASSIRQTTNEKLFF. The chain has TRBV11-2 and TRBJ1-4; D gene ambiguous. Germline CDR1 is SGHAT and CDR2 is FQNNGV. Trimming cost V 5 bases and J 0 bases, with 10 bases left between them. The CDR3 is 15 residues long.

This clone is a singleton in its sample. The chain couples TRBV7-3 to TRBJ2-2; 7 bases align to TRBD2. Germline CDR1 and CDR2: SGHTA and FQGTGA. This CDR3 region has 15 residues. V gave up 2 bases and J gave up 3 bases; unmatched junction bases: 3. The CDR3 nucleotides are TGTGCCAGCAGCTTAGATGGGAGGGACACCGGGGAGCTGTTTTTT. It translates to CASSLDGRDTGELFF.

To note about this clone: Germline and junction disagree at one end, which may indicate a read error. The chain is built from TRBV5-4 and TRBJ2-3; TRBD2 might be the D (5 bases). CDR1 and CDR2 from the germline V gene are SGHNT and YYREEE (reference sequence). This CDR3 spans 15 amino acids. The CDR3: CASGLVKRVEDTQYF. The CDR3 region has the DNA TGTGCCAGCGGCTTGGTAAAGAGGGTCGAGGATACGCAGTATTTT.

This clone was recorded at least ten times. Possible read error: a much larger clone is one base away. Other DNA sequences from this sample encode an identical CDR3 as well. This rearrangement joins TRBV19 to TRBJ1-3; TRBD1 aligns across 9 bases. Germline assignment: CDR1 LNHDA and CDR2 SQIVND (reference sequence). The CDR3 has 16 amino acids. In DNA form, the CDR3 reads TGTGCCAGTACCCCCGGGACAGGGAAGACTGGAAACACCGTATATTTT. It specifies CASTPGTGKTGNTVYF.

In its sample, this clone was seen a few times. The CDR3: CASSPGLAQFF. The CDR3 nucleotides are TGTGCCAGCAGTCCGGGACTAGCCCAGTTCTTC. The chain links TRBV27 to TRBJ2-1; 9 bases fit TRBD2. This CDR3 spans 11 amino acids. Germline trimming cut 5 bases from V and 13 bases from J; bases unmatched to any gene: 3. Germline V lookup: CDR1 MNHEY, CDR2 SMNVEV (reference sequence).

This clone appeared many times. This chain connects TRBV5-1 to TRBJ2-7, with TRBD2 matching 7 bases. Germline V CDR1 and CDR2: SGHRS, YFSETQ. This CDR3 spans 16 amino acids. Trimming at V came to 0 bases and at J to 4 bases, leaving 10 bases not matched to a gene. The CDR3 nucleotides are TGCGCCAGCAGCTTGGTCGGCGGGAGCTTCGGGTACGAGCAGTACTTC. Amino acids: CASSLVGGSFGYEQYF.

This clone came up many times. V usage is TRBV5-1 and J usage is TRBJ2-7; D ambiguous. This CDR3 comprises 12 residues. Looked up from germline, CDR1 is SGHRS and CDR2 is YFSETQ. V lost 4 bases and J lost 3, with 8 bases in between. The CDR3 region is CASSSGYYEQYF. The CDR3 coding sequence is TGCGCCAGCAGCAGTGGTTACTACGAGCAGTACTTC.

This clone showed up many times. CDR3 DNA sequence: TGTGCCAGCCGGGATGGTTACAATGAGCAGTTCTTC. It codes for CASRDGYNEQFF. The rearrangement joins TRBV6-4 to TRBJ2-1; tentatively, D is TRBD2 (5 bases). V dropped 8 bases and J dropped 4 bases, with 9 bases sitting between them. The CDR3 contains 12 residues. The germline V gene encodes CDR1 MRHNA and CDR2 SNTAGT.

The rearrangement links TRBV10-2 to TRBJ2-5; 8 nucleotides align to TRBD2. Germline lookup yields CDR1 WSHSY and CDR2 SAAADI. V lost 7 bases and J lost 4; bases outside the gene matches: 8. There are 14 residues in the CDR3. CDR3 sequence reads: CASMDGGALETQYF. CDR3 coding DNA: TGCGCCAGCATGGACGGGGGGGCCTTAGAGACCCAGTACTTC.

By sample share, this clone is medium-sized. The chain links TRBV6-2 or TRBV6-3 to TRBJ1-1; D gene uncertain. The V and J ends lost 4 bases and 2 bases respectively, with 11 bases between them. The CDR3 runs 14 residues. The germline V gene encodes CDR1 MNHEY and CDR2 SVGEGT. The CDR3 spells CASSSPNPNTEAFF. Here the CDR3 DNA reads TGTGCCAGCAGTTCTCCTAATCCTAACACTGAAGCTTTCTTT.

The V call is TRBV18, the J call TRBJ2-7; 8 nucleotides agree with TRBD1. Germline V gene data show CDR1 as KGHSH and CDR2 as LQKENI. The CDR3 covers 14 residues. The V and J ends lost 3 bases and 0 bases, in that order; junction bases with no gene match: 1. The CDR3 protein is CASSPDRASYEQYF. The CDR3 DNA is TGTGCCAGCTCACCGGACAGGGCCTCCTACGAGCAGTACTTC.

This chain connects TRBV11-2 to TRBJ2-5; D is unresolved. This CDR3 is built from 12 residues. V was trimmed by 0 bases and J by 5 bases, leaving 4 bases between them. The germline CDR1 and CDR2 sequences are SGHAT and FQNNGV. The CDR3 DNA follows: TGTGCCAGCAGCTTAGATACGGAGACCCAGTACTTC. Amino acids: CASSLDTETQYF.

This clone ranks as medium-sized. The chain combines TRBV6-1 with TRBJ1-1; D remains unclear. The CDR3 loop spans 13 amino acids. Trimming removed 6 bases from V and 0 bases from J, with 8 bases in between. Germline V gene sequence: CDR1 MNHNS, CDR2 SASEGT. Here the CDR3 reads CASRGDVNTEAFF. In DNA, the CDR3 is TGTGCCAGCAGGGGAGACGTGAACACTGAAGCTTTCTTT.

V usage is TRBV27 and J usage is TRBJ2-2, with D perhaps TRBD2 (5 bases). Trimming took 6 bases from V and 14 from J, leaving 13 bases between them. The germline V gene encodes CDR1 MNHEY and CDR2 SMNVEV (reference sequence). The CDR3 length is 11 residues. The CDR3, as DNA: TGTGCCAGCAGGTCTCAAGGGAGTCTGTTTTTT. It is translated as CASRSQGSLFF.

The sample holds many counts of this clone. The gene calls are TRBV19 and TRBJ2-1; either TRBD1 or TRBD2 may supply D (6 bases each). Trimming shortened V by 1 base and J by 5 bases, and 12 bases separated the two germline ends. This CDR3 region has 15 residues. CDR1 and CDR2 from the germline V gene are LNHDA and SQIVND (reference sequence). DNA for the CDR3: TGTGCCAGTAGTATAGGGGGGGCACCAAACAATGAGCAGTTCTTC. Its protein is CASSIGGAPNNEQFF.

This sequence joins TRBV28 and TRBJ2-7; perhaps TRBD2 as D (6 bases). The germline gives CDR1 MDHEN, CDR2 SYDVKM. This CDR3 spans 14 amino acids. Trimming took off 5 bases at V and 7 bases at J, with 18 bases between the two ends. CDR3 sequence: CASSRLEGSGEQYF. Here the CDR3 DNA reads TGTGCCAGCAGTAGACTCGAAGGGAGCGGGGAGCAGTACTTC.

The rearrangement uses TRBV4-3 and TRBJ2-7; D gene unclear. The CDR3 loop spans 14 amino acids. V lost 1 base to trimming and J lost 0 bases, with 7 bases between them. The germline CDR1 and CDR2 sequences are LGHNA and YSLEER. The DNA for the CDR3 is TGCGCCAGCAGCCAAGGTTACGACTCCTACGAGCAGTACTTC. This codes for CASSQGYDSYEQYF.

The J gene is TRBJ1-1, the V gene TRBV27, with 7 bases matching TRBD1. V lost 0 bases and J lost 0; bases outside the gene matches: 1. CDR1 is MNHEY and CDR2 is SMNVEV in the germline V gene (reference sequence). The CDR3 consists of 15 residues. Written as DNA, the CDR3 is TGTGCCAGCAGTTTATCAGGGGGCCTGAACACTGAAGCTTTCTTT. Translated: CASSLSGGLNTEAFF.

This clone is labeled medium-sized. The CDR3 loop is CASGKGGASGRSQWEQYF. CDR3 sequence (DNA): TGTGCCAGCGGTAAAGGGGGTGCTAGCGGGAGGTCCCAGTGGGAGCAGTACTTC. V usage is TRBV28 and J usage is TRBJ2-7, with TRBD2 matching 11 bases. The CDR3 contains 18 residues. The germline gives CDR1 MDHEN, CDR2 SYDVKM. J was trimmed by 7 bases and V by 8 bases; bases with no gene match: 22.